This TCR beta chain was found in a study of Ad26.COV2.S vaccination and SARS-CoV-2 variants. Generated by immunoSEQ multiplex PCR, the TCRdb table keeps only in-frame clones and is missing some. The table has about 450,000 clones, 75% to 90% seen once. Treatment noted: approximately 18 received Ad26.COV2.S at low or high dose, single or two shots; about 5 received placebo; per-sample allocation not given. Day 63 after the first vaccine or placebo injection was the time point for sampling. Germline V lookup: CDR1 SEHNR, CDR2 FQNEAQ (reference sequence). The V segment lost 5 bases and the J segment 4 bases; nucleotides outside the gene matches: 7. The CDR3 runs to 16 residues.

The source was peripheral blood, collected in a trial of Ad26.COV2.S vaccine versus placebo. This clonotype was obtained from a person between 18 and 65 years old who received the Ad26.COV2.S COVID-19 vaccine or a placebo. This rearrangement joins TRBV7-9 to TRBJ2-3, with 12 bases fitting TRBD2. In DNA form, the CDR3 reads TGTGCCAGCAGCCCCGTACTAGCGGGAGGTTCAGATACGCAGTATTTT. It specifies CASSPVLAGGSDTQYF.